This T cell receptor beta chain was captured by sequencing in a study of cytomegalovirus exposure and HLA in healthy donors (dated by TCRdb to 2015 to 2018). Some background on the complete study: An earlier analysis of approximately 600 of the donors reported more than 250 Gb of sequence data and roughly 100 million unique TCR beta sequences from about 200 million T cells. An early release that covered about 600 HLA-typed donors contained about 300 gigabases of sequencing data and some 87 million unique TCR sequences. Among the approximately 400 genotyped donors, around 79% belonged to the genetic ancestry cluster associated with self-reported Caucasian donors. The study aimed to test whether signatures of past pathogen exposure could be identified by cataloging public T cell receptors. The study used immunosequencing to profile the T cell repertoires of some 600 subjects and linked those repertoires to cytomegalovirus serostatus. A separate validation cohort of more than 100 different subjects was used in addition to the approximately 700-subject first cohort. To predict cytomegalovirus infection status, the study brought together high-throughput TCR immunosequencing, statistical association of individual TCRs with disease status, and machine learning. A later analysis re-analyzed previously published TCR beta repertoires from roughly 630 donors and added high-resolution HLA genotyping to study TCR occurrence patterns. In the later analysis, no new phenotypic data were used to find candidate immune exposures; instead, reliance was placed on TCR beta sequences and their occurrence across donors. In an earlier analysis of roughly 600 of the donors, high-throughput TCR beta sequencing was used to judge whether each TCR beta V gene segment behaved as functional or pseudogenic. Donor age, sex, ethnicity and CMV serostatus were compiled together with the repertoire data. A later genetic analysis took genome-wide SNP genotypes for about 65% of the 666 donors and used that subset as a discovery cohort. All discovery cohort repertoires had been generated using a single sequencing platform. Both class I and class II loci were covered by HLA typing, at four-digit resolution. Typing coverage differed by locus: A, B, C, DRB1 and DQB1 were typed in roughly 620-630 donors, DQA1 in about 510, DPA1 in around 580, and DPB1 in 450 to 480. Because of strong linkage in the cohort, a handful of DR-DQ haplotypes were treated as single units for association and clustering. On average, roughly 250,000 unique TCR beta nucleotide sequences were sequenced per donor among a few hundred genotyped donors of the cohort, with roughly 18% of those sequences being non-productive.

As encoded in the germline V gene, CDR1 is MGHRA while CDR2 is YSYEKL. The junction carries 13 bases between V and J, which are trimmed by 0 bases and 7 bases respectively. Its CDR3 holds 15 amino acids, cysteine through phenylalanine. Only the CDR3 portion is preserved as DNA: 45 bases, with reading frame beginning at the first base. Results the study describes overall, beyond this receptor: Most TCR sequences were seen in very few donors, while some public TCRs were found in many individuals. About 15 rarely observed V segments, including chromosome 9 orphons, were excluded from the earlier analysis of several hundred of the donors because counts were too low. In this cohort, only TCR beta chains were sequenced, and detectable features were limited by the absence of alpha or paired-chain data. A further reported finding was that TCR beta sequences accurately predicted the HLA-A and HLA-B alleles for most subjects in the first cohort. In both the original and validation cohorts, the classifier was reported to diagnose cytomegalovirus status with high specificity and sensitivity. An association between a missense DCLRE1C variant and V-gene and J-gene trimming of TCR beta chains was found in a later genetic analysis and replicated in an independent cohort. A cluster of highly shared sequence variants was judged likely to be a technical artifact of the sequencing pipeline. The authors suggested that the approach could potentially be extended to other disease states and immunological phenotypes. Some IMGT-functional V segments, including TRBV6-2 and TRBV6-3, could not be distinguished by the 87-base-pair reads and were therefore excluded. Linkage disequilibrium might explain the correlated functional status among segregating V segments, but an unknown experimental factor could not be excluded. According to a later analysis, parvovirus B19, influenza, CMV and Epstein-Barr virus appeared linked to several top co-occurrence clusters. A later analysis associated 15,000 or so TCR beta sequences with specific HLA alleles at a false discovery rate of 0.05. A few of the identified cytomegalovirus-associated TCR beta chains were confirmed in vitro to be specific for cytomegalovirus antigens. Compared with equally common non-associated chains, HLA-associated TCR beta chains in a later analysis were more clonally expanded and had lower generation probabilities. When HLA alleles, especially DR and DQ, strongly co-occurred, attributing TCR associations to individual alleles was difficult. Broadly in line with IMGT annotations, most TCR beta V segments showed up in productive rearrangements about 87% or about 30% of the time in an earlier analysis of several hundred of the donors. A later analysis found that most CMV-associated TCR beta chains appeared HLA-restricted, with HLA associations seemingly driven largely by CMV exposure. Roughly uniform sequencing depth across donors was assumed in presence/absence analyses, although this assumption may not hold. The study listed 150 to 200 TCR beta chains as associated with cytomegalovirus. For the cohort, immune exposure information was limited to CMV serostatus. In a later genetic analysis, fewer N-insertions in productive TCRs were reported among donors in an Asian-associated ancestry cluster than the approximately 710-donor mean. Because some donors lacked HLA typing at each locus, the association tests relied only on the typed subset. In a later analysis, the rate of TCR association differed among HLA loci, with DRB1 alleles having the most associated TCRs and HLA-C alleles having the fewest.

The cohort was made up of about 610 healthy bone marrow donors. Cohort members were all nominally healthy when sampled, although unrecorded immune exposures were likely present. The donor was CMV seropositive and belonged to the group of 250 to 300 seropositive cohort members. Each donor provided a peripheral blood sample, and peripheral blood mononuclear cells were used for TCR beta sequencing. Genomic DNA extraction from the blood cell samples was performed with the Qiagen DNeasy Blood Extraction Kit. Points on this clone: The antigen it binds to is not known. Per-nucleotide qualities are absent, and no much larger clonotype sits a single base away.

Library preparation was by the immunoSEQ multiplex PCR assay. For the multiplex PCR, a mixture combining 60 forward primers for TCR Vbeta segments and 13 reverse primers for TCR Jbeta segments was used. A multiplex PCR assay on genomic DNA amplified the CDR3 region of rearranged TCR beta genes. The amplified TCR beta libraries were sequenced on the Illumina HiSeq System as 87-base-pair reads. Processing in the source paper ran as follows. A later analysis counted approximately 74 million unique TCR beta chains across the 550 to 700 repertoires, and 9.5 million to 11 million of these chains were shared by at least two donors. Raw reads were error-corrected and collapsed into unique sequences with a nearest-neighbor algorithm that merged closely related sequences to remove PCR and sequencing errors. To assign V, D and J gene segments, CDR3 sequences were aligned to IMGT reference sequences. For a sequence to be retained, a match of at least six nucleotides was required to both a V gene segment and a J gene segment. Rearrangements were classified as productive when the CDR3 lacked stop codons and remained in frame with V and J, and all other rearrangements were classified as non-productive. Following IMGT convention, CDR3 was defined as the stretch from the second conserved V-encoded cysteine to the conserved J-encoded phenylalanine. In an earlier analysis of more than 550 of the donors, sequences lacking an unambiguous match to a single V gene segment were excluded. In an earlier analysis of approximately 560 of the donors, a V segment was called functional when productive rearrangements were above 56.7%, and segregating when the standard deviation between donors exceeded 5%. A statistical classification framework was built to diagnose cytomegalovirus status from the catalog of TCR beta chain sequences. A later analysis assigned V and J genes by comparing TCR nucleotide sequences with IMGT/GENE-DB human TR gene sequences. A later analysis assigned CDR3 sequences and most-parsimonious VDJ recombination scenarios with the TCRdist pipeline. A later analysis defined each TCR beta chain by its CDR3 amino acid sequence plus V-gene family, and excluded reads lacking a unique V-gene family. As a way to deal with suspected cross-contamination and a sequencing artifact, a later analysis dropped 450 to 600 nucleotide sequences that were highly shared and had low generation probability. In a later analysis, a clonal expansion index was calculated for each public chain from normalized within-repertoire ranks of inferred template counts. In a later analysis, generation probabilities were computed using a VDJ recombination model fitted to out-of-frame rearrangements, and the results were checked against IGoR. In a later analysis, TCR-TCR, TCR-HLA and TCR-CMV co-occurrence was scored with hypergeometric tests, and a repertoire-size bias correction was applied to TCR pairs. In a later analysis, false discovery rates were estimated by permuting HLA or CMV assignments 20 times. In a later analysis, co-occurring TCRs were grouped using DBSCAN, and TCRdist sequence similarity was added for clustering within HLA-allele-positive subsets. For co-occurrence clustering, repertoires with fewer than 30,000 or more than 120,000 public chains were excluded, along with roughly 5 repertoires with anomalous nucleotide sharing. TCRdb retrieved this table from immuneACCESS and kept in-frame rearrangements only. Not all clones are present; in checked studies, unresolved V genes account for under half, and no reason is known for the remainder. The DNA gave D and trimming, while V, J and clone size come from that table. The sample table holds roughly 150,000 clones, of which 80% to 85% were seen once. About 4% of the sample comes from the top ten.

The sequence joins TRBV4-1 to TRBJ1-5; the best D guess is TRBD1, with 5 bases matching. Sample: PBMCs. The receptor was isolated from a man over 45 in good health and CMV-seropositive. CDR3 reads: CASSQDRVGWQPQHF. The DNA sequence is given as TGCGCCAGCAGCCAAGACAGGGTGGGTTGGCAGCCCCAGCATTTT.